Following are 12 T cell receptor beta chains from one sample sequenced in a study of blood T cells in healthy people across ages (dated by TCRdb to about 2015). Libraries were constructed by 5' RACE. The run used an Illumina HiSeq 2500. A second PCR of about 7 to 12 cycles was run with a J-beta primer mix and a sample-barcoded 5' primer. The public reads were quality trimmed at Q25 with fastp and then assembled into clones with MiXCR by TCRdb, keeping productive beta chains. Merged by CDR3 protein, the rows form single entries marked with the most common genes and DNA. The sample profile shows over 500,000 distinct CDR3 sequences; roughly half of them were found once. The ten biggest clones cover 13% of the sample. The sample taken for sequencing was blood. These receptors came from a woman of 80 years or more in good health.

This clonotype was counted many times. This rearrangement joins TRBV29-1 to TRBJ2-3, with 8 bases aligning to TRBD2. CDR3 length: 13 amino acids. J gave up 2 bases and V 4 bases, and 2 bases lay outside the gene matches. The V gene's germline CDR1 is SQVTM and CDR2 ANQGSEA. The CDR3 DNA is TGCAGCGTTGGGCGGGGGGACACAGATACGCAGTATTTT. This sequence encodes CSVGRGDTDTQYF.

The chain employs TRBV7-2 and TRBJ2-5; TRBD1 or TRBD2 may be the D gene (5 bases each). In germline, CDR1 is SGHTA, CDR2 FQGNSA. The CDR3 length is 14 residues. V shed 1 base and J shed 11 bases, with 17 bases lying between them. This CDR3 reads CASSLVGRGREQYF. The CDR3 nucleotides are TGTGCCAGCAGCTTAGTCGGCCGGGGCCGTGAGCAGTACTTC.

This rearrangement joins TRBV18 to TRBJ2-7, with D perhaps TRBD1 (6 bases). The CDR3 totals 14 residues. Germline lookup yields CDR1 KGHSH and CDR2 LQKENI. With 1 base removed from V and 2 bases from J, the gap between germline ends came to 9 bases. In DNA, the CDR3 is TGTGCCAGCTCACCACGGGGGCGACCCTACGAGCAGTACTTC. Amino acids: CASSPRGRPYEQYF.

This clonotype was recorded once. This sequence joins TRBV20-1 and TRBJ2-5, with D perhaps matching TRBD1 (5 bases). The ends were cut back, 5 bases at V and 0 bases at J, with 13 bases in the middle. Germline V gene sequence: CDR1 DFQATT, CDR2 SNEGSKA (reference sequence). The CDR3 length is 14 residues. CDR3 nucleotide sequence: TGCAGTGCTTCGGACACCTTGTACCAAGAGACCCAGTACTTC. It translates to CSASDTLYQETQYF.

As regards this clonotype: A junction end diverges from the germline sequence, so it may reflect a read error. The gene calls are TRBV6-2 or TRBV6-3 and TRBJ2-1; D gene unclear. The J call could be wrong; TRBJ2-7 is a better fit for the DNA end. Germline V gene data show CDR1 as MNHEY and CDR2 as SVGEGT. The CDR3 length is 17 residues. The CDR3 bases are TGTGTCAGCAGTTACTCGGTAGCCATTACCTCCTACAATGAGCAGTACTTC. Translated, it gives CVSSYSVAITSYNEQYF.

This clonotype was recorded a few times. This chain uses TRBV27 with TRBJ1-3, with TRBD1 as a possible D gene (6 bases). This CDR3 region has 14 residues. Germline V lookup: CDR1 MNHEY, CDR2 SMNVEV (reference sequence). V lost 5 bases and J lost 1, with 9 bases in between. The CDR3 sequence: CASSPTGSGNTIYF. CDR3 in DNA: TGTGCCAGCAGTCCAACAGGGTCTGGAAACACCATATATTTT.

The chain uses TRBV3-1 and TRBJ1-2, with 7 bases lining up with TRBD1. The germline gives CDR1 LGHDT, CDR2 YNNKEL (reference sequence). This CDR3 region has 15 residues. The J segment lost 4 bases and the V segment lost 4 bases, leaving 9 bases of the junction unmatched. Here the CDR3 DNA reads TGTGCCAGCAGCCCGGGGGGGACAGCCACCTATGGCTACACCTTC. Translated: CASSPGGTATYGYTF.

On this clonotype: Being one base from a much bigger clone, this may be a read error. The V and J genes are TRBV20-1 and TRBJ2-3, with unresolved D. This CDR3 is 12 amino acids long. Germline-derived CDR1 and CDR2 are DFQATT and SNEGSKA (reference sequence). The V end was cut by 3 bases, the J end by 4 bases, with 8 bases between. CDR3 DNA sequence: TGCAGTGCTAGCCTAGTGGCAGATACGCAGTATTTT. Translation: CSASLVADTQYF.

In this sample, this clonotype turned up a few times. The chain uses TRBV12-3 or TRBV12-4 and TRBJ1-5; D is possibly TRBD1 (6 bases). This CDR3 comprises 13 residues. Trimming cost V 6 bases and J 7 bases, with 13 bases left between them. CDR3 sequence (DNA): TGTGCCAGCAGAGCCCAGGGGAGCCAGCCCCAGCATTTT. Translation: CASRAQGSQPQHF.

V and J are TRBV4-2 and TRBJ1-6; D ambiguous. Germline CDR1 reads LGHNA; CDR2 reads YNFKEQ. The germline V and J ends were trimmed by 2 bases and 11 bases, with 7 bases remaining between them. The CDR3 has 12 amino acids. This CDR3 is CASSQSAPPLHF. CDR3 coding DNA: TGTGCCAGCAGCCAAAGCGCCCCACCCCTCCACTTT.

This clonotype appeared once. A much larger clonotype is one base distant, so this may be a read error. The chain uses TRBV12-5 and TRBJ2-1, with 10 bases fitting TRBD1. The germline CDR1 and CDR2 sequences are LGHNT and FRNRAP. The CDR3 totals 15 residues. V shed 5 bases and J 4 bases; nucleotides not matched to a gene: 5. The CDR3 protein is CASGPGQGSYNEQFF. As DNA, the CDR3 is TGTGCTAGTGGTCCGGGACAGGGGAGTTACAATGAGCAGTTCTTC. The full variable domain, in which reference TRBV12-5 and TRBJ2-1 provide the parts outside the CDR3, is DARVTQTPRHKVTEMGQEVTMRCQPILGHNTVFWYRQTMMQGLELLAYFRNRAPLDDSGMPKDRFSAEMPDATLATLKIQPSEPRDSAVYFCASGPGQGSYNEQFFGPGTRLTVL.

Regarding this clonotype: Possible read error: a much larger clone is one base away. J is TRBJ2-1 and V is TRBV29-1; possible D gene TRBD2, 5 bases. The CDR3 length is 15 residues. Per germline, CDR1 SQVTM and CDR2 ANQGSEA. Between the trimmed V and J ends, which lost 1 base and 1 base, there was a span of 11 bases. The CDR3 sequence: CSVEGQEGSYNEQFF. The CDR3 coding sequence is TGCAGCGTTGAAGGGCAAGAGGGATCCTACAATGAGCAGTTCTTC.